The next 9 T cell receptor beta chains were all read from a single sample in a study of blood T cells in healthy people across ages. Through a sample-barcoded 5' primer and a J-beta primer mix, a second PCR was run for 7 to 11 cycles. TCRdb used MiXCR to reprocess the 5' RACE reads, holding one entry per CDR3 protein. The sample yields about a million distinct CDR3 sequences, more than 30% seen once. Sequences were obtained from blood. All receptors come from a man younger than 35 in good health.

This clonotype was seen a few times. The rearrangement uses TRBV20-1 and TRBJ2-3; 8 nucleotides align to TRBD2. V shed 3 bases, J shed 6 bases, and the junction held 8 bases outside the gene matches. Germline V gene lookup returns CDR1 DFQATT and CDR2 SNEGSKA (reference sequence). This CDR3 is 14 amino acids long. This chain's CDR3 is CSARDGSGDDTQYF. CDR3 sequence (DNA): TGCAGTGCTAGGGATGGTAGCGGGGACGATACGCAGTATTTT.

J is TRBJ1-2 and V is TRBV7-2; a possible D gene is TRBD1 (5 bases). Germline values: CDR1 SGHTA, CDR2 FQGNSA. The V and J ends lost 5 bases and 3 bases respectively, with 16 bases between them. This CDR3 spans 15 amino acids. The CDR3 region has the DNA TGTGCCAGCAGCAAAACCGGGGCTGCTGACTATGGCTACACCTTC. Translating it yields CASSKTGAADYGYTF.

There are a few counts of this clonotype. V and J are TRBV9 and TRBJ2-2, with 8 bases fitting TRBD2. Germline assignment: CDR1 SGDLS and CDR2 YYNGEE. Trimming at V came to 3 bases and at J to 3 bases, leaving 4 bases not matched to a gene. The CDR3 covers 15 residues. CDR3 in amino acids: CASSAGLGDTGELFF. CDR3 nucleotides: TGTGCCAGCAGCGCGGGACTAGGGGACACCGGGGAGCTGTTTTTT.

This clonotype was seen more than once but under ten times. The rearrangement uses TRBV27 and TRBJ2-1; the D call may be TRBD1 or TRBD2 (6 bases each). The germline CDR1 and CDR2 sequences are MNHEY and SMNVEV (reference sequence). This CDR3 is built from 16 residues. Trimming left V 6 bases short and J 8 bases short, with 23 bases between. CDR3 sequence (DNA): TGTGCCAGCAGCTTGCGAAAGGGGGGCCCTACGGATGAGCAGTTCTTC. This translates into CASSLRKGGPTDEQFF.

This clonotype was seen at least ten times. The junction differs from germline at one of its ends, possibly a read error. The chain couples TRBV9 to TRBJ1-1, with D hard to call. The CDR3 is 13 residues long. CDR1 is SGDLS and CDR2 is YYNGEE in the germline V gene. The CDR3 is CASSVGRNTEAFF. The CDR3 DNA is TGTGCCAGCAGTGTAGGTCGGAACACTGAAGCTTTCTTT.

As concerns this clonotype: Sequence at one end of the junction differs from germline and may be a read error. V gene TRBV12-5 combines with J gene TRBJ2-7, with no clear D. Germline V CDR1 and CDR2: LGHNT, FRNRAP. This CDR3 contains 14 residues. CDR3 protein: CASGLVGRAYEQYF. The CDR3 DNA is TGTGCTAGTGGTTTGGTCGGCAGAGCCTATGAGCAGTACTTC.

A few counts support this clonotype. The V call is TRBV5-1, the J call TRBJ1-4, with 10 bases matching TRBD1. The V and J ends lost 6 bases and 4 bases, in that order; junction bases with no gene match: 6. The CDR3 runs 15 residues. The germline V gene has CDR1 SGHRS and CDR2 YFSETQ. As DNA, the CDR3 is TGCGCCAGCACCAAGGACAGGGGGTATAATGAAAAACTGTTTTTT. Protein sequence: CASTKDRGYNEKLFF.

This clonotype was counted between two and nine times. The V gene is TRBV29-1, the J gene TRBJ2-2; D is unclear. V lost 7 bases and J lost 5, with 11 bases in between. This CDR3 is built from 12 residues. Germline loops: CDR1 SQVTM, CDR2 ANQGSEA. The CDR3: CSATRLTGELFF. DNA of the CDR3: TGCAGCGCCACTCGGTTGACCGGGGAGCTGTTTTTT.

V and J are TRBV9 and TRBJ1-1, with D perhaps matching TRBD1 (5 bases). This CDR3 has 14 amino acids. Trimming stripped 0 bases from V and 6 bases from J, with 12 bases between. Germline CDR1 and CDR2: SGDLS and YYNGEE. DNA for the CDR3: TGTGCCAGCAGCGTAGGGGGGAAACCCGCTGAAGCTTTCTTT. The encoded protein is CASSVGGKPAEAFF.